A single sample gave rise to the 19 T cell receptor beta chains below, sequenced in a study of PD-1 blockade in classical Hodgkin lymphoma. Each and every patient relapsed after autologous stem cell transplantation, and patients got differing brentuximab vedotin exposure. Produced via immunoSEQ multiplex PCR; TCRdb's table is partial and in-frame only. The sample includes around 96,000 clones, roughly 88% of them seen just once. Sequenced material: peripheral blood mononuclear cells (PBMCs), taken at baseline. These receptors were collected from a human donor with classical Hodgkin lymphoma.

The chain employs TRBV6-5 and TRBJ1-2; unclear D gene. Germline V CDR1 and CDR2: MNHEY, SVGAGI. This CDR3 contains 13 residues. Trimming pared 5 bases from V and 3 bases from J, leaving 10 bases between. CDR3 loop: CASSEGVYYGYTF. CDR3 bases: TGTGCCAGCAGTGAGGGTGTCTACTATGGCTACACCTTC.

The chain has TRBV6-4 and TRBJ2-1; TRBD2 matches 8 bases. V shed 3 bases, J shed 6 bases, and the junction held 16 bases outside the gene matches. The V gene's germline CDR1 is MRHNA and CDR2 SNTAGT. The CDR3 totals 18 residues. As DNA, the CDR3 is TGTGCCAGCAGTGAGTCAGGGTTTGGGACTAGATACCCCAATGAGCAGTTCTTC. Amino acids: CASSESGFGTRYPNEQFF.

The genes are TRBV21-1 and TRBJ2-7; the D segment call TRBD1 is taken from the table without a DNA check. TRBV21-1 is classified as a pseudogene. CDR3 length: 18 amino acids. Written as DNA, the CDR3 is TGTGCCAGCAGCAAAGCGCTTTTCGGAAAGGGACAGTCCTACGAGCAGTACTTC. Amino acids: CASSKALFGKGQSYEQYF.

This rearrangement joins TRBV7-6 to TRBJ2-5; TRBD2 might be the D (6 bases). Germline V gene data show CDR1 as SGHVS and CDR2 as FNYEAQ. CDR3 size: 13 residues. V lost 3 bases and J lost 5, with 10 bases in between. The CDR3 coding sequence is TGTGCCAGCAGCTTCGCGGGAATGGAGACCCAGTACTTC. This sequence encodes CASSFAGMETQYF. Using reference TRBV7-6 and TRBJ2-5 for the parts outside the CDR3, the full variable domain is GAGVSQSPRYKVTKRGQDVALRCDPISGHVSLYWYRQALGQGPEFLTYFNYEAQQDKSGLPNDRFSAERPEGSISTLTIQRTEQRDSAMYRCASSFAGMETQYFGPGTRLLVL.

The chain carries TRBV6-6 and TRBJ2-5, with D tentatively TRBD1 (5 bases). V dropped 8 bases and J dropped 1 base, with 8 bases sitting between them. The length of the CDR3 is 12 residues. Germline CDR1 reads MNHNY; CDR2 reads SVGAGI (reference sequence). The CDR3 DNA reads as TGTGCCAGCCAGGGTAGCCAAGAGACCCAGTACTTC. Translated, it gives CASQGSQETQYF.

J is TRBJ2-7 and V is TRBV5-1; maybe TRBD2 (5 bases). This CDR3 is 14 amino acids long. Trimming shortened V by 0 bases and J by 4 bases, and 11 bases separated the two germline ends. Germline V gene sequence: CDR1 SGHRS, CDR2 YFSETQ. The chain's CDR3 is CASSLGSGGYEQYF. The CDR3 nucleotides read TGCGCCAGCAGCTTGGGGTCTGGCGGGTACGAGCAGTACTTC.

This clone is a singleton in its sample. The genes are TRBV10-3 and TRBJ2-7; D is undetermined. Trimming left V 4 bases short and J 2 bases short, with 9 bases between. The CDR3 spans 13 residues. The V gene's germline CDR1 is ENHRY and CDR2 SYGVKD. This CDR3 reads CAISGGSPYEQYF. CDR3 nucleotide sequence: TGTGCCATCAGTGGCGGCAGCCCCTACGAGCAGTACTTC.

The genes are TRBV19 and TRBJ2-1; no clear D gene. Looked up from germline, CDR1 is LNHDA and CDR2 is SQIVND (reference sequence). V lost 5 bases and J 1 base, leaving 9 bases between the germline ends. This CDR3 contains 14 residues. CDR3 loop: CASSSWGSYNEQFF. The CDR3 DNA reads TGTGCCAGTAGTTCCTGGGGATCCTACAATGAGCAGTTCTTC.

This clone came up a few times. The chain uses TRBV10-3 and TRBJ2-3; D might be TRBD2 (6 bases). Germline values: CDR1 ENHRY, CDR2 SYGVKD. V lost 2 bases and J 3 bases, leaving 9 bases between the germline ends. The CDR3 runs 14 residues. The CDR3 DNA reads as TGTGCCATCAGTGAGGGCGGGGCAACAGATACGCAGTATTTT. This sequence encodes CAISEGGATDTQYF.

J is TRBJ1-2 and V is TRBV6-5; D is possibly TRBD1 (6 bases). The CDR3 spans 14 residues. The germline gives CDR1 MNHEY, CDR2 SVGAGI. Trimming shortened V by 7 bases and J by 0 bases, and 12 bases separated the two germline ends. CDR3 in amino acids: CASKKGVANYGYTF. The CDR3, as DNA: TGTGCCAGCAAAAAGGGGGTGGCTAACTATGGCTACACCTTC.

V and J are TRBV7-8 and TRBJ2-1; D unclear. With 2 bases removed from V and 4 bases from J, the gap between germline ends came to 9 bases. The CDR3 is made up of 14 amino acids. Germline values: CDR1 SGHVS, CDR2 FQNEAQ. Here the CDR3 reads CASSLSTRYNEQFF. In DNA form, the CDR3 reads TGTGCCAGCAGCTTATCGACTCGGTACAATGAGCAGTTCTTC.

The chain combines TRBV5-1 with TRBJ1-1; TRBD1 matches at 9 bases. The CDR3 is 18 residues long. The germline V gene encodes CDR1 SGHRS and CDR2 YFSETQ. With V trimmed by 4 bases and J by 1 base, 14 bases remained unmatched. This chain's CDR3 is CASSRGIQGALGNTEAFF. CDR3 bases: TGCGCCAGCAGCCGGGGCATACAGGGGGCACTAGGGAACACTGAAGCTTTCTTT.

This chain links TRBV19 with TRBJ1-2; D is undetermined. Germline CDR1 LNHDA, CDR2 SQIVND (reference sequence). This CDR3 comprises 14 residues. V was clipped by 3 bases and J by 0 bases, with 8 bases between them. CDR3 nucleotide sequence: TGTGCCAGTAGTATGGGCAGGTCTAACTATGGCTACACCTTC. It specifies CASSMGRSNYGYTF.

The V call is TRBV1, the J call TRBJ2-2; the listed D gene, TRBD2, was not tested against the DNA. TRBV1 is a pseudogene segment. This CDR3 contains 18 residues. This chain's CDR3 is CTSSQTTPEIANTGELFF. DNA of the CDR3: TGCACCAGCAGCCAAACCACGCCCGAGATCGCGAACACCGGGGAGCTGTTTTTT.

A word on this clone: The junction departs from the called germline gene at one end, perhaps through a read error. The chain has TRBV5-1 and TRBJ2-7; perhaps TRBD2 as D (6 bases). The CDR3 runs 14 residues. Per germline, CDR1 SGHRS and CDR2 YFSETQ. The CDR3 reads CASSLTGVVYEQYF. The CDR3 DNA follows: TGTGCCAGCAGCTTGACGGGGGTGGTTTACGAGCAGTACTTC.

V usage is TRBV7-2 and J usage is TRBJ2-7; D is unclear. The V end was cut by 3 bases, the J end by 4 bases, with 7 bases between. Germline values: CDR1 SGHTA, CDR2 FQGNSA. The CDR3 is 12 amino acids. The CDR3 coding sequence is TGTGCCAGCAGCTTTACCCCATACGAGCAGTACTTC. This gives the protein CASSFTPYEQYF.

The gene calls are TRBV21-1 and TRBJ2-1; no DNA check was done on the table's D call, TRBD2. TRBV21-1 is recorded as a pseudogene. CDR3 length: 13 residues. CDR3 loop: CARPGVTNNEQFF. CDR3 DNA sequence: TGTGCCAGACCGGGAGTTACCAACAATGAGCAGTTCTTC.

J is TRBJ1-2 and V is TRBV30; 7 nucleotides line up with TRBD1. This CDR3 spans 17 amino acids. Trimming removed 0 bases from V and 6 bases from J; junction bases left unmatched: 16. Germline V gene data show CDR1 as GTSNPN and CDR2 as SVGIG (reference sequence). The CDR3 DNA follows: TGTGCCTGGAGTGTCCTCTCTGCGAGGGGGCGAGTGAATGGCTACACCTTC. Its protein is CAWSVLSARGRVNGYTF.

The chain recombines TRBV5-4 with TRBJ2-3; 7 positions agree with TRBD2. CDR3 size: 15 residues. CDR1 and CDR2 (germline): SGHNT, YYREEE (reference sequence). Trimming at V came to 1 base and at J to 0 bases, leaving 2 bases not matched to a gene. CDR3 sequence (DNA): TGTGCCAGCAGCTTGCCGGGGGGAAGCACAGATACGCAGTATTTT. Protein sequence: CASSLPGGSTDTQYF.